Following are 19 T cell receptor beta chains from one sample sequenced in a study of technical replicates of blood from a handful of donors. TCRdb's copy holds only in-frame clones and misses some; the assay was immunoSEQ multiplex PCR. The repertoire includes more than 70,000 clones, around 97% of them detected once, and approximately 0.2% sits in the top ten. The specimen was T cells isolated from PBMCs. The receptors were sampled from a human donor in good health.

V is TRBV5-1 and J is TRBJ2-2; 7 nucleotides line up with TRBD1. CDR3 length: 16 amino acids. V was clipped by 1 base and J by 0 bases; unmatched bases: 3. The germline gives CDR1 SGHRS, CDR2 YFSETQ. Written as DNA, the CDR3 is TGCGCCAGCAGCTTGACCGGGACAGCGAACACCGGGGAGCTGTTTTTT. It encodes CASSLTGTANTGELFF.

The chain couples TRBV19 to TRBJ1-1; no clear D gene. This CDR3 contains 18 residues. V lost 0 bases to trimming and J lost 6 bases, with 23 bases between them. In germline, CDR1 is LNHDA, CDR2 SQIVND (reference sequence). The CDR3 region has the DNA TGTGCCAGTAGTATAGATCTGAGGGCAGAATATAACACTCCTGAAGCTTTCTTT. Translation gives CASSIDLRAEYNTPEAFF. The complete variable domain, with remaining parts taken from reference TRBV19 and TRBJ1-1, reads DGGITQSPKYLFRKEGQNVTLSCEQNLNHDAMYWYRQDPGQGLRLIYYSQIVNDFQKGDIAEGYSVSREKKESFPLTVTSAQKNPTAFYLCASSIDLRAEYNTPEAFFGQGTRLTVV.

This clone was counted a single time. The genes are TRBV4-1 and TRBJ1-1; 9 nucleotides match TRBD1. The CDR3 has 16 amino acids. Germline loops: CDR1 MGHRA, CDR2 YSYEKL. With 4 bases clipped from V and 5 bases from J, the junction kept 11 bases outside the gene matches. CDR3 loop: CASSLGQGIGGTEAFF. For the CDR3, the DNA is TGCGCCAGCAGCCTGGGACAGGGCATAGGGGGAACTGAAGCTTTCTTT.

The chain uses TRBV10-3 and TRBJ2-5, with 11 bases lining up with TRBD2. Germline assignment: CDR1 ENHRY and CDR2 SYGVKD. The V gene end was trimmed by 4 bases and the J gene end by 5 bases; junction bases not matched to a gene: 6. The CDR3 extends over 15 amino acids. The CDR3 spells CAISGIAGGSETQYF. The CDR3 nucleotides are TGTGCCATCAGTGGGATAGCGGGGGGGTCGGAGACCCAGTACTTC.

This CDR3 reads CSVERATRVGEQYF. CDR3 nucleotide sequence: TGCAGCGTTGAGAGGGCGACAAGGGTAGGCGAGCAGTACTTC. The chain employs TRBV29-1 and TRBJ2-7; D is possibly TRBD2 (5 bases). V lost 3 bases, J lost 6 bases, and 18 bases lay in between. The V gene's germline CDR1 is SQVTM and CDR2 ANQGSEA. This CDR3 has 14 residues.

The chain joins TRBV6-5 to TRBJ2-3, with D possibly being TRBD1 (6 bases). The V end lost 6 bases, the J end lost 3 bases, and 13 bases lay between the germline ends. Germline lookup yields CDR1 MNHEY and CDR2 SVGAGI. The CDR3 sequence is 14 residues long. CDR3 sequence (DNA): TGTGCCAGCAGGGGACACGGGAAGACAGATACGCAGTATTTT. It encodes CASRGHGKTDTQYF.

The chain links TRBV27 to TRBJ2-3; TRBD2 might be the D (5 bases). Germline values: CDR1 MNHEY, CDR2 SMNVEV (reference sequence). Trimming stripped 5 bases from V and 4 bases from J, with 10 bases between. The length of the CDR3 is 13 residues. Written as DNA, the CDR3 is TGTGCCAGCAGTGGCAAAGCGGCAGATACGCAGTATTTT. This codes for CASSGKAADTQYF.

CDR3 DNA: TGTGCCAGCAGCGGGGGGGCCGGGGAGCTGTTTTTT. Translating it yields CASSGGAGELFF. The V and J genes are TRBV28 and TRBJ2-2, with TRBD2 matching over 8 bases. CDR3 length: 12 amino acids. V shed 6 bases, J shed 6 bases, and the junction held 0 bases outside the gene matches. The germline V gene encodes CDR1 MDHEN and CDR2 SYDVKM.

The genes are TRBV7-9 and TRBJ2-1; maybe TRBD1 (6 bases). The V gene lost 5 bases and the J gene lost 3 bases, with 17 bases spanning the gap. This CDR3 contains 16 residues. The germline V gene has CDR1 SEHNR and CDR2 FQNEAQ (reference sequence). CDR3 nucleotide sequence: TGTGCCAGCAGCAAAGGGGACAACCATTACTACAATGAGCAGTTCTTC. Residues: CASSKGDNHYYNEQFF.

The chain recombines TRBV18 with TRBJ1-1; 7 bases agree with TRBD1. The CDR3 totals 11 residues. The germline V gene has CDR1 KGHSH and CDR2 LQKENI. The V gene end was trimmed by 5 bases and the J gene end by 12 bases; junction bases not matched to a gene: 6. The CDR3 DNA reads TGTGCCAGCTCATTGGACAGGATAACTTTCTTT. This translates into CASSLDRITFF.

This chain uses TRBV7-9 with TRBJ2-7; 7 nucleotides align to TRBD2. Germline trimming cut 5 bases from V and 2 bases from J; bases unmatched to any gene: 15. The V gene's germline CDR1 is SEHNR and CDR2 FQNEAQ (reference sequence). The CDR3 has 17 residues. CDR3 sequence reads: CASSPRYGRNGTYEQYF. CDR3 DNA: TGTGCCAGCAGCCCGAGATACGGGAGGAACGGCACCTACGAGCAGTACTTC.

The chain uses TRBV27 and TRBJ2-1; 7 bases match TRBD2. CDR1 MNHEY and CDR2 SMNVEV come from the germline V gene (reference sequence). V was clipped by 2 bases and J by 10 bases; unmatched bases: 5. This CDR3 is built from 13 residues. For the CDR3, the DNA is TGTGCCAGCAGTTTAGGCGGGAGCCTAGAGCAGTTCTTC. Translation: CASSLGGSLEQFF.

The V call is TRBV14, the J call TRBJ1-2, with D possibly TRBD1 on 5 matching bases. This CDR3 spans 12 amino acids. CDR1 is SGHDN, CDR2 FVKESK, per germline. V was shortened by 3 bases and J by 8 bases, with 10 bases between the two germline ends. The CDR3: CASSQRGGGYTF. As DNA, the CDR3 is TGTGCCAGCAGCCAGAGGGGAGGGGGCTACACCTTC.

This chain uses TRBV4-1 with TRBJ2-7; no clear D gene. In germline, CDR1 is MGHRA, CDR2 YSYEKL. Trimming pared 0 bases from V and 6 bases from J, leaving 12 bases between. This CDR3 comprises 14 residues. The CDR3 loop reads CASSQDRGRSEQYF. In DNA, the CDR3 is TGCGCCAGCAGCCAAGATAGAGGCAGATCCGAGCAGTACTTC.

V is TRBV29-1 and J is TRBJ2-5, with TRBD2 matching over 9 bases. CDR3 size: 15 residues. The germline CDR1 and CDR2 sequences are SQVTM and ANQGSEA. V lost 4 bases, J lost 5 bases, and 11 bases stayed unmatched. The chain's CDR3 is CSVGKPGLALETQYF. Written as DNA, the CDR3 is TGCAGCGTTGGCAAACCGGGACTAGCCCTTGAGACCCAGTACTTC.

V and J are TRBV27 and TRBJ2-1, with 10 bases aligning to TRBD1. CDR3 length equals 23 residues. Germline assignment: CDR1 MNHEY and CDR2 SMNVEV (reference sequence). Germline trimming cut 5 bases from V and 7 bases from J; bases unmatched to any gene: 32. The DNA of the CDR3 is TGTGCCAGCAGTCCAAAGACAGGGGGCTTAAGTAAGCCAATTAACAGGGCGTTGAATGAGCAGTTCTTC. Amino acid sequence: CASSPKTGGLSKPINRALNEQFF.

This clone was detected only once. The rearrangement joins TRBV19 to TRBJ1-5, with 11 bases that match TRBD1. From germline, CDR1 is LNHDA and CDR2 SQIVND (reference sequence). This CDR3 comprises 14 residues. Trimming cost V 3 bases and J 7 bases; bases outside gene matches: 2. The DNA of the CDR3 is TGTGCCAGTAGTATTAGGGACAGGGGGCAGCCCCAGCATTTT. Protein: CASSIRDRGQPQHF.

The chain combines TRBV4-1 with TRBJ1-2; D may be TRBD1 (5 bases). With 0 bases removed from V and 7 bases from J, the gap between germline ends came to 6 bases. Per germline, CDR1 MGHRA and CDR2 YSYEKL. The CDR3 totals 12 residues. The chain's CDR3 is CASSQEGGGYTF. CDR3 in DNA: TGCGCCAGCAGCCAAGAGGGGGGTGGCTACACCTTC.

The chain employs TRBV6-5 and TRBJ2-7; D remains unclear. V lost 0 bases to trimming and J lost 4 bases, with 4 bases between them. Per germline, CDR1 MNHEY and CDR2 SVGAGI. This CDR3 is built from 12 residues. CDR3 DNA sequence: TGTGCCAGCAGTTACTCGCAGTACGAGCAGTACTTC. Translation: CASSYSQYEQYF.